The clone carrying this T cell receptor (beta chain) was recorded only once. The target antigen is unknown. The donors were part of the validation cohort of 95 to 150 subjects. That cohort was separate from the first cohort, which comprised about 730 subjects. CDR1 MNHEY and CDR2 SMNVEV come from the germline V gene (reference sequence). V shed 10 bases and J shed 6 bases, with 16 bases lying between them. This CDR3 has 13 residues. These data originate in a study of cytomegalovirus exposure and HLA in healthy donors. Study-wide findings and caveats: Cytomegalovirus-associated status was assigned to about 170 TCR beta chains. Rarity marked most TCR sequences, yet some public TCRs occurred in many donors.

Here immunoSEQ multiplex PCR was the method, and the copy in TCRdb shows in-frame clones only, minus some. The sample lists about 240,000 clones, around nine tenths occurring once. The sequence derives from a man aged 18 to 29 in good health and CMV-seronegative. The material sequenced was PBMCs. This rearrangement joins TRBV27 to TRBJ2-1; D may be TRBD2 (6 bases). The CDR3: CATYRGRSNEQFF. In nucleotides, the CDR3 is TGTGCCACCTATCGGGGGAGGAGCAATGAGCAGTTCTTC.